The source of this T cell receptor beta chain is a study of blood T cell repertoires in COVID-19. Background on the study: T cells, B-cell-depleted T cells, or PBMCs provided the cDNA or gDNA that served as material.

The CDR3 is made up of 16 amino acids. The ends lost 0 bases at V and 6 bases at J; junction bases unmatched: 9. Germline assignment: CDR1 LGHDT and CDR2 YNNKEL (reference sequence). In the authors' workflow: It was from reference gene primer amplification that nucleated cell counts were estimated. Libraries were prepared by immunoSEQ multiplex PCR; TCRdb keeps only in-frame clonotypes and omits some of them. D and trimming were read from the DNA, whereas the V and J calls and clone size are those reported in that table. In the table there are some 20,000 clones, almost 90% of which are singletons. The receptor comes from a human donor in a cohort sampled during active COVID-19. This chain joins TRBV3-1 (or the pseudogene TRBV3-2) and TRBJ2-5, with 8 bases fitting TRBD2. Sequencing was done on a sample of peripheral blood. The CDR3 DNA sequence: TGTGCCAGCAGCCAAGAGGTTCGGGGGGGCCCCAAGACCCAGTACTTC. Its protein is CASSQEVRGGPKTQYF.